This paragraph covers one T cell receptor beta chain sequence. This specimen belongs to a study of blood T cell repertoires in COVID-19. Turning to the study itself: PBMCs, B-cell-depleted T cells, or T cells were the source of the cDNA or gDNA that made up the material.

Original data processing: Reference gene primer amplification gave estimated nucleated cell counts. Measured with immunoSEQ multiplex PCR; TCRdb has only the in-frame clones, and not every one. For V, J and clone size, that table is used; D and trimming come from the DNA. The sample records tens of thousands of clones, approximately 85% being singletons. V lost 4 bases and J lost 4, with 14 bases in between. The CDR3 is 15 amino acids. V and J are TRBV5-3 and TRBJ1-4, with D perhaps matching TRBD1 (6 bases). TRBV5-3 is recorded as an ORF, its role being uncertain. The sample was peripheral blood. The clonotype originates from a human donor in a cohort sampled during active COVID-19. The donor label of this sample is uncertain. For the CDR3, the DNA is TGTGCCAGAAGCCACCGGACAGAGTTTAATGAAAAACTGTTTTTT. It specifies CARSHRTEFNEKLFF.